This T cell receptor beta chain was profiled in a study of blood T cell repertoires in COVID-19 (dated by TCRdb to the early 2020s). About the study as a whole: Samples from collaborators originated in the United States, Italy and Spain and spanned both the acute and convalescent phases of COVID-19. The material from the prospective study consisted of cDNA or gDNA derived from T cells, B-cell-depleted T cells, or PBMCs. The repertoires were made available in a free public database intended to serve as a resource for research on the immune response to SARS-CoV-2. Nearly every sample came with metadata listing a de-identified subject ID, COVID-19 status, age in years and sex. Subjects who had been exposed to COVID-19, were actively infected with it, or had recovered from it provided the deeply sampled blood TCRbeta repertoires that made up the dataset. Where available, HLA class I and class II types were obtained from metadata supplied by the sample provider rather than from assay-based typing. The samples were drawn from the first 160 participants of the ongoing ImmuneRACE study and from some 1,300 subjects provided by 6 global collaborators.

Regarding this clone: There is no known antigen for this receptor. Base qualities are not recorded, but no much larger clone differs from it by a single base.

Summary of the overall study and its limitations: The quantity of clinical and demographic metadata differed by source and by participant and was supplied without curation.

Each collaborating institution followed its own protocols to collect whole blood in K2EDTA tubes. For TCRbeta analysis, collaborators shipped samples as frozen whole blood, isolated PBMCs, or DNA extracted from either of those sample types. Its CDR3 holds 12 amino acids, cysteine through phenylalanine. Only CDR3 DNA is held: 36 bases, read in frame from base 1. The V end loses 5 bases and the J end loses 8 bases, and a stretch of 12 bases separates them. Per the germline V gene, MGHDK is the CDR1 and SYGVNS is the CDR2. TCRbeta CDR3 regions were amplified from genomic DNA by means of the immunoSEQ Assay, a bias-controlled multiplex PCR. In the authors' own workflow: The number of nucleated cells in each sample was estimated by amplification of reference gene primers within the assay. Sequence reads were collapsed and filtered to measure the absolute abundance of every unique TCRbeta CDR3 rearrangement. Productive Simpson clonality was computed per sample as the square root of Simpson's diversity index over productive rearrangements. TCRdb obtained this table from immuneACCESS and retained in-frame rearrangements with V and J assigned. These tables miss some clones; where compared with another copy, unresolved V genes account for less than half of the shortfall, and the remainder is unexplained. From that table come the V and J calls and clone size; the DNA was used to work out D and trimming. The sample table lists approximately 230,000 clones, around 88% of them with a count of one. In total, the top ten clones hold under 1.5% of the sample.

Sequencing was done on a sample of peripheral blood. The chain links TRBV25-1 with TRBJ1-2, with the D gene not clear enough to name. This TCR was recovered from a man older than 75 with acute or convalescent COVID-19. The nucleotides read TGTGCCAGCAGTCAAAATTCCAGGGGCTACACCTTC. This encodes CASSQNSRGYTF.